This note documents a single TCR beta chain sequence. This entry comes from a study of T cell responses to AZD1222 COVID-19 vaccine. Profiling relied on immunoSEQ multiplex PCR, and the TCRdb table lists in-frame clones only, not all of them. The data contain some 190,000 clones, roughly nine tenths of them singletons. The germline V gene encodes CDR1 MNHEY and CDR2 SMNVEV (reference sequence). The CDR3 length is 15 residues. V trimming: 4 bases; J trimming: 0 bases; junction bases outside the gene matches: 3. This TCR was sampled from an adult who received the AZD1222 COVID-19 vaccine. The sequencing used peripheral blood, collected 28 days after the second AZD1222 dose. The genes are TRBV27 and TRBJ1-5, with TRBD1 matching 7 bases. The CDR3 nucleotides are TGTGCCAGCAGTTCTCGACAGGGTAGCAATCAGCCCCAGCATTTT. Amino acids: CASSSRQGSNQPQHF.